A selection of T cell receptor beta chains follows, all from one sample in a study of blood T cells in healthy people across ages. MiXCR, run by TCRdb on the 5' RACE reads, gives a single entry per CDR3 protein. Found here are about 1.1 million distinct CDR3 sequences, more than 30% of them singletons; the top ten hold around 12%. What was sequenced was blood. The receptors stem from a man between 18 and 29 years old in good health. Each CDR3 is given with its conserved first and last residue. D genes are given only for firm matches. Only part of the rows carry a size: once, few, many, or a class if the clone is expanded.

cdr3_aa: CAIRLAGGSYNEQFF
cdr3_nt: TGTGCCATCAGGCTAGCGGGGGGCTCCTACAATGAGCAGTTCTTC
clone_size: many
j_call: TRBJ2-1
d_call: TRBD2
v_call: TRBV10-3

cdr3_aa: CAINEGVGDNEQFF
cdr3_nt: TGTGCCATCAACGAGGGTGTCGGAGACAATGAGCAGTTCTTC
clone_size: .
j_call: TRBJ2-1
d_call: .
v_call: TRBV10-3

cdr3_aa: CASSYKGDTGELFF
cdr3_nt: TGTGCCAGCAGTTACAAAGGGGACACCGGGGAGCTGTTTTTT
clone_size: .
j_call: TRBJ2-2
d_call: .
v_call: TRBV6-2/TRBV6-3

cdr3_aa: CASSQGLGTGYNEQFF
cdr3_nt: TGTGCCAGCAGCCAAGGTTTGGGGACAGGGTACAATGAGCAGTTCTTC
clone_size: .
j_call: TRBJ2-1
d_call: TRBD1
v_call: TRBV3-1

cdr3_aa: CSARDVRAGNPCLGYTF
cdr3_nt: TGCAGTGCTAGAGATGTAAGGGCAGGGAACCCCTGCTTGGGCTACACCTTC
clone_size: .
j_call: TRBJ1-2
d_call: .
v_call: TRBV20-1

cdr3_aa: CASRLNADTQYF
cdr3_nt: TGTGCCAGCAGGTTGAACGCAGATACGCAGTATTTT
clone_size: .
j_call: TRBJ2-3
d_call: .
v_call: TRBV28

cdr3_aa: CASSPTYTGELFF
cdr3_nt: TGTGCCAGCAGTCCTACCTACACCGGGGAGCTGTTTTTT
clone_size: .
j_call: TRBJ2-2
d_call: .
v_call: TRBV6-5

cdr3_aa: CASSQDEAYNEQFF
cdr3_nt: TGCGCCAGCAGCCAAGATGAGGCTTACAATGAGCAGTTCTTC
clone_size: many
j_call: TRBJ2-1
d_call: .
v_call: TRBV4-1

cdr3_aa: CASSREQGKNTGELFF
cdr3_nt: TGTGCCAGCAGTCGAGAGCAGGGGAAGAACACCGGGGAGCTGTTTTTT
clone_size: .
j_call: TRBJ2-2
d_call: .
v_call: TRBV14

cdr3_aa: CASSLGGGEHNEQFF
cdr3_nt: TGTGCCAGCAGCTTAGGAGGGGGTGAACACAATGAGCAGTTCTTC
clone_size: .
j_call: TRBJ2-1
d_call: .
v_call: TRBV7-2

cdr3_aa: CASSLAGGWETEAFF
cdr3_nt: TGTGCCAGCAGCTTAGCCGGGGGATGGGAGACGGAAGCTTTCTTT
clone_size: .
j_call: TRBJ1-1
d_call: .
v_call: TRBV13

cdr3_aa: CASSQDRAGEAFF
cdr3_nt: TGCGCCAGCAGCCAAGATCGAGCAGGTGAAGCTTTCTTT
clone_size: .
j_call: TRBJ1-1
d_call: .
v_call: TRBV4-3

cdr3_aa: CASSLDLWAGKETQYF
cdr3_nt: TGTGCCAGCAGCTTAGATTTGTGGGCGGGAAAAGAGACCCAGTACTTC
clone_size: .
j_call: TRBJ2-5
d_call: .
v_call: TRBV11-2

cdr3_aa: CASSYEVVYEQYF
cdr3_nt: TGTGCCAGCAGTTACGAGGTGGTCTACGAGCAGTACTTC
clone_size: few
j_call: TRBJ2-7
d_call: .
v_call: TRBV6-6

cdr3_aa: CAISDGVLSYNSPLHF
cdr3_nt: TGTGCCATCAGTGACGGGGTTCTCTCCTATAATTCACCCCTCCACTTT
clone_size: .
j_call: TRBJ1-6
d_call: .
v_call: TRBV10-3

cdr3_aa: CASSQDPLYGTRNTEAFF
cdr3_nt: TGTGCCAGCAGCCAAGACCCCCTGTATGGGACAAGGAACACTGAAGCTTTCTTT
clone_size: .
j_call: TRBJ1-1
d_call: .
v_call: TRBV14

cdr3_aa: CASRLQGFTDTQYF
cdr3_nt: TGTGCCAGCAGGTTGCAGGGGTTCACAGATACGCAGTATTTT
clone_size: .
j_call: TRBJ2-3
d_call: .
v_call: TRBV28

cdr3_aa: CASSQMVSSYNEQFF
cdr3_nt: TGCGCCAGCAGCCAAATGGTGAGCTCCTACAATGAGCAGTTCTTC
clone_size: many
j_call: TRBJ2-1
d_call: .
v_call: TRBV4-3

cdr3_aa: CASTETGDGYTF
cdr3_nt: TGTGCCAGCACCGAGACAGGGGATGGCTACACCTTC
clone_size: .
j_call: TRBJ1-2
d_call: TRBD1
v_call: TRBV12-3/TRBV12-4

cdr3_aa: CASSRDINQPQHF
cdr3_nt: TGTGCCAGCAGCAGAGATATTAATCAGCCCCAGCATTTT
clone_size: few
j_call: TRBJ1-5
d_call: .
v_call: TRBV12-3/TRBV12-4

cdr3_aa: CASSLQGFTEAFF
cdr3_nt: TGTGCCAGCAGTTTACAAGGTTTCACTGAAGCTTTCTTT
clone_size: many
j_call: TRBJ1-1
d_call: .
v_call: TRBV12-3/TRBV12-4

cdr3_aa: CASSFGGYQKTQYF
cdr3_nt: TGTGCCAGCAGTTTTGGAGGGTACCAAAAGACCCAGTACTTC
clone_size: .
j_call: TRBJ2-5
d_call: .
v_call: TRBV12-3/TRBV12-4

cdr3_aa: CASSLITDDNSPLHF
cdr3_nt: TGTGCCAGCAGCTTAATAACGGACGATAATTCACCCCTCCACTTT
clone_size: .
j_call: TRBJ1-6
d_call: .
v_call: TRBV7-9

cdr3_aa: CASSRVEGTGELFF
cdr3_nt: TGCGCCAGCAGCCGCGTAGAGGGCACCGGGGAGCTGTTTTTT
clone_size: .
j_call: TRBJ2-2
d_call: .
v_call: TRBV4-1

cdr3_aa: CSARDPGKTDTQYF
cdr3_nt: TGCAGTGCTAGAGATCCCGGCAAAACAGATACGCAGTATTTT
clone_size: .
j_call: TRBJ2-3
d_call: .
v_call: TRBV20-1

cdr3_aa: CASSVGGGLSNEKLFF
cdr3_nt: TGTGCCAGCAGCGTAGGGGGGGGTCTGTCTAATGAAAAACTGTTTTTT
clone_size: .
j_call: TRBJ1-4
d_call: .
v_call: TRBV9

cdr3_aa: CASSQPTGGWNQPQHF
cdr3_nt: TGCGCCAGCAGCCAACCGACAGGGGGATGGAATCAGCCCCAGCATTTT
clone_size: few
j_call: TRBJ1-5
d_call: TRBD1
v_call: TRBV4-1

cdr3_aa: CASSLSWDRGYHEQFF
cdr3_nt: TGTGCCAGCAGTTTAAGTTGGGACAGGGGTTACCATGAGCAGTTCTTC
clone_size: .
j_call: TRBJ2-1
d_call: TRBD1
v_call: TRBV12-3/TRBV12-4

cdr3_aa: CSAHHPGTGKGEAFF
cdr3_nt: TGCAGTGCTCATCACCCCGGGACAGGGAAGGGTGAAGCTTTCTTT
clone_size: few
j_call: TRBJ1-1
d_call: TRBD1
v_call: TRBV20-1

cdr3_aa: CASSRSRGGYEQFF
cdr3_nt: TGTGCCAGCAGTCGCTCGCGGGGGGGCTATGAGCAGTTCTTC
clone_size: .
j_call: TRBJ2-1
d_call: TRBD2
v_call: TRBV7-2

cdr3_aa: CATSDGGSRSSLETQYF
cdr3_nt: TGTGCCACCAGTGATGGGGGGTCGCGTTCATCCTTAGAGACCCAGTACTTC
clone_size: .
j_call: TRBJ2-5
d_call: .
v_call: TRBV24-1

cdr3_aa: CASSLLENTQYF
cdr3_nt: TGTGCCAGCAGTCTCTTGGAGAATACGCAGTATTTT
clone_size: .
j_call: TRBJ2-3
d_call: .
v_call: TRBV6-2/TRBV6-3

cdr3_aa: CASRERGEAYNEQYF
cdr3_nt: TGTGCCAGCAGGGAGCGGGGGGAAGCCTACAATGAGCAGTACTTC
clone_size: .
j_call: TRBJ2-7
d_call: TRBD2
v_call: TRBV12-3/TRBV12-4

cdr3_aa: CASSQTSGGAQETQYF
cdr3_nt: TGTGCCAGCAGTCAAACTAGCGGGGGAGCCCAAGAGACCCAGTACTTC
clone_size: few
j_call: TRBJ2-5
d_call: TRBD2
v_call: TRBV12-3/TRBV12-4

cdr3_aa: CASSSTGAGEQFF
cdr3_nt: TGTGCCAGCAGTTCGACAGGGGCAGGGGAGCAGTTCTTC
clone_size: .
j_call: TRBJ2-1
d_call: TRBD1
v_call: TRBV7-9

cdr3_aa: CSANKGISNTGELFF
cdr3_nt: TGCAGTGCTAACAAAGGGATTTCGAACACCGGGGAGCTGTTTTTT
clone_size: .
j_call: TRBJ2-2
d_call: .
v_call: TRBV20-1

cdr3_aa: CASSLQGTDYEQYF
cdr3_nt: TGTGCCAGCAGTTTACAGGGGACAGACTACGAGCAGTACTTC
clone_size: .
j_call: TRBJ2-7
d_call: TRBD1
v_call: TRBV12-3/TRBV12-4

cdr3_aa: CASSPDRGNTEAFF
cdr3_nt: TGTGCCAGCAGCCCGGACAGGGGTAACACTGAAGCTTTCTTT
clone_size: many
j_call: TRBJ1-1
d_call: TRBD1
v_call: TRBV12-3/TRBV12-4

cdr3_aa: CATGVAGALYNEQFF
cdr3_nt: TGTGCCACAGGGGTTGCAGGGGCCTTATACAATGAGCAGTTCTTC
clone_size: few
j_call: TRBJ2-1
d_call: .
v_call: TRBV10-3

cdr3_aa: CSGDRMGYGYTF
cdr3_nt: TGCAGCGGGGACAGGATGGGCTATGGCTACACCTTC
clone_size: few
j_call: TRBJ1-2
d_call: TRBD1
v_call: TRBV29-1

cdr3_aa: CASSPRGTPGSNQPQHF
cdr3_nt: TGTGCCAGCAGCCCAAGGGGCACACCGGGGAGCAATCAGCCCCAGCATTTT
clone_size: once
j_call: TRBJ1-5
d_call: .
v_call: TRBV7-8

cdr3_aa: CASSLTGGAVETQYF
cdr3_nt: TGTGCCAGCAGTCTGACAGGGGGCGCGGTAGAGACCCAGTACTTC
clone_size: .
j_call: TRBJ2-5
d_call: TRBD1
v_call: TRBV27

cdr3_aa: CASSPLLDTNYGYTF
cdr3_nt: TGTGCCAGCAGCCCCCTGCTGGACACTAACTATGGCTACACCTTC
clone_size: .
j_call: TRBJ1-2
d_call: .
v_call: TRBV4-2

cdr3_aa: CAISESRAGEGQPQHF
cdr3_nt: TGTGCCATCAGTGAGTCGAGGGCAGGGGAGGGTCAGCCCCAGCATTTT
clone_size: .
j_call: TRBJ1-5
d_call: .
v_call: TRBV10-3

cdr3_aa: CASSPSGSNYGYTF
cdr3_nt: TGTGCCAGCAGCCCATCCGGATCTAACTATGGCTACACCTTC
clone_size: many
j_call: TRBJ1-2
d_call: .
v_call: TRBV4-2